The 26 T cell receptor beta chains below were found in one sample sequenced in a study of cytomegalovirus exposure and HLA in healthy donors (dated by TCRdb to the late 2010s). The library relied on the immunoSEQ multiplex PCR assay. A mixture of 60 forward primers for TCR Vbeta segments and 13 reverse primers for TCR Jbeta segments was used in the multiplex PCR. TCRdb took this table from immuneACCESS and kept in-frame rearrangements with V and J called. Such tables lack part of the clones; where checked against another copy, unresolved V genes explain under half of the gap, and the rest is unexplained. In this sample the table shows some 190,000 clones, about 83% of which occur a single time. The ten largest clones capture about 1.7% of the sample. Material for sequencing was PBMCs. These receptors were taken from a man aged 40-55 years in good health and CMV-seropositive.

This clone appeared a single time. Given the absence of the conserved phenylalanine or tryptophan at the CDR3 end, a read error is likely. The DNA is omitted, as the CDR3 cannot be located on it reliably, and the CDR3 follows TCRdb's listing. The chain couples TRBV6-1 to TRBJ2-7; TRBD1, the D gene given by the table, was not confirmed from the DNA. The CDR3 length is 11 residues, termini included. Germline lookup yields CDR1 MNHNS and CDR2 SASEGT. CDR3: CASSEGGHRRL.

This chain joins TRBV20-1 and TRBJ2-5; no firm D call. V gave up 5 bases and J gave up 3 bases, with 7 bases separating them. The CDR3 totals 11 residues. Per germline, CDR1 DFQATT and CDR2 SNEGSKA (reference sequence). The CDR3 nucleotides read TGCAGTGCTCGACGGGAAGAGACCCAGTACTTC. Translating it yields CSARREETQYF.

This clone has more than one count but fewer than ten. V usage is TRBV7-9 and J usage is TRBJ2-5; D might be TRBD1 (6 bases). Germline loops: CDR1 SEHNR, CDR2 FQNEAQ (reference sequence). The CDR3 totals 15 residues. With 5 bases removed from V and 5 bases from J, the gap between germline ends came to 18 bases. CDR3 nucleotides: TGTGCCAGCAGCCCCCCTTACAGGGTAGGGGAGACCCAGTACTTC. Amino acid sequence: CASSPPYRVGETQYF.

This clone appeared once. At one end the junction does not follow the germline gene, possibly because of a read error. This chain joins TRBV7-3 and TRBJ2-7, with D possibly being TRBD1 (5 bases). Germline CDR1 reads SGHTA; CDR2 reads FQGTGA. The CDR3 spans 13 residues. CDR3 bases: TGTTCCAGCAGCTTGGGCAGGGTTTACGAGCAGTACTTC. It codes for CSSSLGRVYEQYF. Complete variable domain (other parts from reference TRBV7-3 and TRBJ2-7): GAGVSQTPSNKVTEKGKYVELRCDPISGHTALYWYRQSLGQGPEFLIYFQGTGAADDSGLPNDRFFAVRPEGSVSTLKIQRTERGDSAVYLCSSSLGRVYEQYFGPGTRLTVT.

The J gene is TRBJ2-3, the V gene TRBV9; D not certain. Trimming removed 2 bases at V and 6 bases at J, with 4 bases between. Germline CDR1 reads SGDLS; CDR2 reads YYNGEE. There are 11 residues in the CDR3. DNA for the CDR3: TGTGCCAGCAGCGTCCTCGATACGCAGTATTTT. The encoded protein is CASSVLDTQYF.

The CDR3 reads CASSSPLAVYNEQFF. In nucleotides, the CDR3 is TGTGCCAGCAGTTCCCCCCTTGCGGTTTACAATGAGCAGTTCTTC. The V gene is TRBV6-5, the J gene TRBJ2-1; D remains ambiguous. Trimming took off 4 bases at V and 4 bases at J, with 14 bases between the two ends. The CDR3 has 15 amino acids. The germline CDR1 and CDR2 sequences are MNHEY and SVGAGI.

The genes are TRBV28 and TRBJ1-1; no reliable D call. CDR3 length: 13 residues. Trimming shortened V by 6 bases and J by 1 base, and 9 bases separated the two germline ends. CDR1 and CDR2 (germline): MDHEN, SYDVKM. CDR3 in DNA: TGTGCCAGCAGCACCAAAGCGAACACTGAAGCTTTCTTT. Protein: CASSTKANTEAFF.

This clone has just a few counts. The rearrangement joins TRBV11-2 to TRBJ1-1; D unclear. The ends were cut back, 2 bases at V and 5 bases at J, with 6 bases in the middle. The CDR3 is 12 residues long. Per the germline V gene, CDR1 is SGHAT and CDR2 is FQNNGV. This CDR3 reads CASSLTGTEAFF. The CDR3 DNA reads TGTGCCAGCAGCTTAACTGGTACTGAAGCTTTCTTT.

This clone has just one count. The V and J genes are TRBV7-3 and TRBJ2-2; 10 nucleotides align to TRBD2. J gave up 6 bases and V 2 bases, and 3 bases lay outside the gene matches. Per germline, CDR1 SGHTA and CDR2 FQGTGA. The CDR3 consists of 15 residues. CDR3: CASSLLAGEAGELFF. The CDR3 coding sequence is TGTGCCAGCAGCTTACTAGCGGGAGAGGCCGGGGAGCTGTTTTTT.

The rearrangement links TRBV2 to TRBJ2-7; 11 bases fit TRBD1. The germline V gene has CDR1 SNHLY and CDR2 FYNNEI. This CDR3 region has 15 residues. J gave up 5 bases and V 8 bases, and 11 bases lay outside the gene matches. The CDR3 bases are TGTGCCAGCCGAGAGGGACAGGGGGTGAACCACGAGCAGTACTTC. Translation gives CASREGQGVNHEQYF.

The J gene is TRBJ2-3, the V gene TRBV11-2, with a weak D call TRBD2 (6 bases). The CDR3 runs to 16 residues. Germline CDR1 and CDR2: SGHAT and FQNNGV. V lost 1 base, J lost 0 bases, and 11 bases lay in between. In DNA form, the CDR3 reads TGTGCCAGCAGCTTAGTTGGCGGGGCTAGCACAGATACGCAGTATTTT. This encodes CASSLVGGASTDTQYF.

In DNA, the CDR3 is TGTGCCAGCAGCGTAATTGGGACAGCTTATTCACCCCTCCACTTT. Protein product: CASSVIGTAYSPLHF. V usage is TRBV9 and J usage is TRBJ1-6; 7 bases fit TRBD1. Trimming at V came to 1 base and at J to 8 bases, leaving 6 bases not matched to a gene. Germline CDR1 is SGDLS and CDR2 is YYNGEE. The length of the CDR3 is 15 residues. Looking up the rest from reference TRBV9 and TRBJ1-6 gives the full variable domain: DSGVTQTPKHLITATGQRVTLRCSPRSGDLSVYWYQQSLDQGLQFLIQYYNGEERAKGNILERFSAQQFPDLHSELNLSSLELGDSALYFCASSVIGTAYSPLHFGNGTRLTVT.

The rearrangement uses TRBV30 and TRBJ2-1; 7 nucleotides agree with TRBD1. Per the germline V gene, CDR1 is GTSNPN and CDR2 is SVGIG (reference sequence). V lost 5 bases, J lost 9 bases, and 7 bases stayed unmatched. The CDR3 is 12 residues long. The CDR3 here is CAWGTGVAEQFF. The CDR3 DNA is TGTGCCTGGGGTACAGGGGTGGCTGAGCAGTTCTTC.

This clone was found a few times. The chain is built from TRBV11-2 and TRBJ2-7; the match to TRBD2 covers 8 bases. The germline V gene encodes CDR1 SGHAT and CDR2 FQNNGV. Trimming removed 6 bases from V and 6 bases from J; junction bases left unmatched: 1. The CDR3 length is 11 residues. CDR3 DNA sequence: TGTGCCAGCAGTGCGGGAGGCGAGCAGTACTTC. It translates to CASSAGGEQYF.

This clone was picked up one time. The rearrangement uses TRBV6-1 and TRBJ1-2; maybe TRBD1 (5 bases). This CDR3 is 12 amino acids long. In germline, CDR1 is MNHNS, CDR2 SASEGT. The V gene lost 6 bases and the J gene lost 8 bases, with 13 bases spanning the gap. The CDR3 DNA is TGTGCCAGCAGCAAAGGGGCGCAGGGCTACACCTTC. Amino acids: CASSKGAQGYTF.

V and J are TRBV18 and TRBJ1-1; TRBD1 is a possible D gene (6 bases). V was clipped by 0 bases and J by 0 bases, with 17 bases between them. CDR3 length: 18 residues. CDR1 and CDR2 from the germline V gene are KGHSH and LQKENI. For the CDR3, the DNA is TGTGCCAGCTCACCACCGCAGGCAGGGGCCGCCTTGAACACTGAAGCTTTCTTT. The encoded protein is CASSPPQAGAALNTEAFF.

This clone was recorded a few times. The chain employs TRBV5-1 and TRBJ1-1; D possibly corresponds to TRBD1 (5 bases). The CDR3 length is 15 residues. V was pared by 0 bases and J by 1 base, with 10 bases between. Germline V gene lookup returns CDR1 SGHRS and CDR2 YFSETQ. CDR3 sequence reads: CASSLGDSQNTEAFF. DNA of the CDR3: TGCGCCAGCAGCTTGGGCGACAGCCAGAACACTGAAGCTTTCTTT.

V and J are TRBV28 and TRBJ1-2; 8 nucleotides match TRBD1. The trim removed 2 bases at V and 4 bases at J, leaving 15 bases unmatched. The CDR3 has 18 amino acids. The germline V gene encodes CDR1 MDHEN and CDR2 SYDVKM. The CDR3 spells CASSLNGQGGLALYGYTF. CDR3 in DNA: TGTGCCAGCAGTTTAAACGGACAGGGAGGCCTCGCCCTCTATGGCTACACCTTC.

DNA for the CDR3: TGTGCCAGCAGCTTCGGGAGAGGAGATACGCAGTATTTT. Translating gives CASSFGRGDTQYF. This rearrangement joins TRBV11-2 to TRBJ2-3; D possibly corresponds to TRBD2 (6 bases). The germline CDR1 and CDR2 sequences are SGHAT and FQNNGV. V dropped 3 bases and J dropped 5 bases, with 9 bases sitting between them. The CDR3 contains 13 residues.

This sequence joins TRBV7-6 and TRBJ1-4; D is unresolved. The ends were cut back, 5 bases at V and 8 bases at J, with 18 bases in the middle. From germline, CDR1 is SGHVS and CDR2 FNYEAQ. The CDR3 totals 15 residues. The CDR3 DNA sequence: TGTGCCAGCAGCCCCCGACAATCGGCCAGGGAAAAACTGTTTTTT. As protein: CASSPRQSAREKLFF.

This clone appeared a few times. J is TRBJ2-2 and V is TRBV30; tentative D call: TRBD2 (5 bases). Trimming removed 7 bases at V and 7 bases at J, with 16 bases between. The CDR3 is made up of 13 amino acids. CDR1 and CDR2 from the germline V gene are GTSNPN and SVGIG (reference sequence). DNA for the CDR3: TGTGCCTCCCAACCATCCGGGGTCGGGGAGCTGTTTTTT. Protein product: CASQPSGVGELFF.

This chain uses TRBV6-5 with TRBJ2-7; 9 nucleotides agree with TRBD1. The ends lost 4 bases at V and 8 bases at J; junction bases unmatched: 9. Germline CDR1 MNHEY, CDR2 SVGAGI. This CDR3 comprises 14 residues. CDR3 residues: CASSSDRGTSKQYF. The CDR3 DNA reads as TGTGCCAGCAGTTCCGACAGGGGGACAAGTAAGCAGTACTTC.

The chain employs TRBV4-3 and TRBJ2-3; 7 nucleotides line up with TRBD2. V lost 3 bases, J lost 0 bases, and 6 bases stayed unmatched. Germline CDR1 and CDR2: LGHNA and YSLEER. The CDR3 spans 16 residues. The CDR3 DNA follows: TGCGCCAGCAGCCAGCATCTAGCGGCTAGCACAGATACGCAGTATTTT. Protein: CASSQHLAASTDTQYF.

This sequence joins TRBV29-1 and TRBJ2-3; D is perhaps TRBD1 (6 bases). The length of the CDR3 is 14 residues. The V end lost 6 bases, the J end lost 3 bases, and 16 bases lay between the germline ends. Germline V gives CDR1 SQVTM, CDR2 ANQGSEA. CDR3 region: CSVDLQGGTDTQYF. The CDR3 coding sequence is TGCAGCGTAGATTTACAGGGCGGGACAGATACGCAGTATTTT.

This clone has a single count. The V gene is TRBV4-2, the J gene TRBJ2-7; D might be TRBD1 (6 bases). Germline CDR1 is LGHNA and CDR2 is YNFKEQ. The CDR3 has 13 residues. Trimming removed 3 bases from V and 5 bases from J, with 11 bases in between. In DNA form, the CDR3 reads TGTGCCAGCAGCCAGGTACAGGGTAACGAGCAGTACTTC. Its translation: CASSQVQGNEQYF.

This chain links TRBV19 with TRBJ1-1, with TRBD1 identical over 8 bases. CDR3 length equals 14 residues. Germline V gene data show CDR1 as LNHDA and CDR2 as SQIVND (reference sequence). The trim removed 7 bases at V and 1 base at J, leaving 5 bases unmatched. Written as DNA, the CDR3 is TGTGCCAGTATCCCCAGGGGGCAGAACACTGAAGCTTTCTTT. As protein: CASIPRGQNTEAFF. The full variable domain, its missing parts supplied by reference TRBV19 and TRBJ1-1, is DGGITQSPKYLFRKEGQNVTLSCEQNLNHDAMYWYRQDPGQGLRLIYYSQIVNDFQKGDIAEGYSVSREKKESFPLTVTSAQKNPTAFYLCASIPRGQNTEAFFGQGTRLTVV.